This T cell receptor beta chain was recorded in a study of shared clonotypes between healthy human individuals. About the research overall: Donors, aged 18 to 49, were a couple of women and three men.

Worth noting for this clone: One junction end disagrees with the germline gene, perhaps due to a read error. This sample includes further DNA sequences coding for the same CDR3.

This CDR3 is built from 13 residues. Germline lookup yields CDR1 SGHVS and CDR2 FNYEAQ. Only in-frame clones appear in the TCRdb table, and some are missing; sequencing was by immunoSEQ multiplex PCR. There are 500,000 to 650,000 clones in the sample; roughly 79% occur only once, and about 11% lies in the top ten. The sequence came from a woman between 40 and 55 years old in good health. Some clones in this sample may be carry-over from other donors' samples. Sequencing was done on a sample of PBMCs. The V gene is TRBV7-6, the J gene TRBJ2-3; tentatively, D is TRBD2 (5 bases). CDR3 nucleotide sequence: TGTGCCAGCAGAGCGGCTAGCACAGACACGCAGTATTTT. This codes for CASRAASTDTQYF.